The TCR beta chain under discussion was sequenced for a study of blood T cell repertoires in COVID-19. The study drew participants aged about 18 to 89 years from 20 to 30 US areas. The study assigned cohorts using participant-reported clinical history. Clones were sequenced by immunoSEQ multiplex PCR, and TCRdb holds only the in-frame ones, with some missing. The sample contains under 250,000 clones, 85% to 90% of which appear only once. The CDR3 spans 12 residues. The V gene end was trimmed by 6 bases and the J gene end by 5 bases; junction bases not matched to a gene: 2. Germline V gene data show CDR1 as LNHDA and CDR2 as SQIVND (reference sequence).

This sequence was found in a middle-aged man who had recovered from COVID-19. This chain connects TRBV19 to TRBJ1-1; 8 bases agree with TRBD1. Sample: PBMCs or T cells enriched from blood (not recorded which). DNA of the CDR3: TGTGCCAGTAGGGACAGGGAGACTGAAGCTTTCTTT. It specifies CASRDRETEAFF.